The 29 T cell receptor beta chains below come from one sample, sequenced in a study of blood T cell repertoires in COVID-19. This table comes from immunoSEQ multiplex PCR, and its TCRdb copy is limited to in-frame clones, with some not included. The sample includes a few hundred thousand clones, approximately 89% of them seen just once. The sequenced sample consisted of peripheral blood. These receptors all come from a man aged 40-50 years who had recovered from COVID-19.

The chain uses TRBV7-8 and TRBJ2-2, with 8 nucleotides matching TRBD1. CDR3 length: 15 residues. The germline V gene encodes CDR1 SGHVS and CDR2 FQNEAQ. The J segment lost 7 bases and the V segment lost 7 bases, leaving 11 bases of the junction unmatched. The CDR3 bases are TGTGCCAGCAACCCCCGGACAGGGTATGGCGGGGAGCTGTTTTTT. It is translated as CASNPRTGYGGELFF.

CDR3 in DNA: TGTGCCAGCAGTTTCACTCTGGCGACTAGTCCGTACGAGCAGTACTTC. Amino acids: CASSFTLATSPYEQYF. The chain carries TRBV6-5 and TRBJ2-7, with D possibly TRBD2 on 6 matching bases. The CDR3 is made up of 16 amino acids. Germline assignment: CDR1 MNHEY and CDR2 SVGAGI. Trimming shortened V by 4 bases and J by 4 bases, and 20 bases separated the two germline ends.

The chain has TRBV4-1 and TRBJ2-7; 10 nucleotides agree with TRBD2. The germline gives CDR1 MGHRA, CDR2 YSYEKL. Trimming cost V 0 bases and J 6 bases; bases outside gene matches: 5. This CDR3 contains 15 residues. In DNA, the CDR3 is TGCGCCAGCAGCCAAGATATGGGACTAGCGTTCGAGCAGTACTTC. Amino acids: CASSQDMGLAFEQYF.

This chain joins TRBV5-4 and TRBJ2-7; the match to TRBD2 covers 8 bases. CDR3 length: 15 residues. Germline V gene data show CDR1 as SGHNT and CDR2 as YYREEE (reference sequence). V gave up 2 bases and J gave up 5 bases; unmatched junction bases: 9. Here the CDR3 reads CASSLSGTRLHEQYF. CDR3 DNA sequence: TGTGCCAGCAGCTTATCCGGGACTAGACTCCACGAGCAGTACTTC.

The chain's CDR3 is CASRGTGTSTNEKLFF. The CDR3 coding sequence is TGTGCCAGCAGGGGGACAGGGACTTCAACTAATGAAAAACTGTTTTTT. This chain uses TRBV6-6 with TRBJ1-4; 9 positions agree with TRBD1. V shed 6 bases, J shed 0 bases, and the junction held 5 bases outside the gene matches. Germline V gene sequence: CDR1 MNHNY, CDR2 SVGAGI (reference sequence). This CDR3 contains 16 residues.

The count of this clone is one. J is TRBJ2-7 and V is TRBV7-8; TRBD2 matches at 12 bases. Germline CDR1 is SGHVS and CDR2 is FQNEAQ. V lost 3 bases to trimming and J lost 6 bases; unmatched junction nucleotides: 12. The CDR3 has 17 residues. The CDR3 region is CASSLSLAGGPGREQYF. The CDR3 nucleotides read TGTGCCAGCAGCTTGTCTCTAGCGGGGGGGCCAGGTCGCGAGCAGTACTTC.

Worth noting for this clone: One junction end disagrees with the germline gene, perhaps due to a read error. The CDR3 DNA is TGTGCCAGTAGGAAAGACAGGAGCAATCGGCCCCAGCATTTT. Translated, it gives CASRKDRSNRPQHF. This chain connects TRBV19 to TRBJ1-5, with D tentatively TRBD1 (6 bases). The germline CDR1 and CDR2 sequences are LNHDA and SQIVND (reference sequence). This CDR3 spans 14 amino acids.

The chain links TRBV12-5 to TRBJ2-7; D is unclear. Germline assignment: CDR1 LGHNT and CDR2 FRNRAP. Deletions cut 6 bases from V and 0 bases from J, with 12 bases between. The CDR3 has 14 residues. In nucleotides, the CDR3 is TGTGCTAGTGGGACATCAGGTATCTCCTACGAGCAGTACTTC. Its translation: CASGTSGISYEQYF.

The chain is built from TRBV7-2 and TRBJ2-2, with a tentative D call TRBD1 (7 bases). V was trimmed by 2 bases and J by 4 bases, leaving 17 bases between them. Germline V gene data show CDR1 as SGHTA and CDR2 as FQGNSA. This CDR3 is 17 amino acids long. CDR3 region: CASSLSQTGRGTGELFF. CDR3 coding DNA: TGTGCCAGCAGCTTATCTCAGACAGGGCGGGGCACCGGGGAGCTGTTTTTT.

This chain uses TRBV12-3 or TRBV12-4 with TRBJ1-2; 8 bases agree with TRBD1. The CDR3 is 13 residues long. With 6 bases clipped from V and 6 bases from J, the junction kept 6 bases outside the gene matches. The CDR3 protein is CASSRTGRDGYTF. The DNA for the CDR3 is TGTGCCAGCAGCCGGACAGGGAGGGATGGCTACACCTTC.

The chain combines TRBV7-2 with TRBJ2-3; 7 nucleotides line up with TRBD2. The trim removed 4 bases at V and 4 bases at J, leaving 11 bases unmatched. Germline CDR1 is SGHTA and CDR2 is FQGNSA. The CDR3 consists of 16 residues. The CDR3 region has the DNA TGTGCCAGCAGCTCCCTCGCGGGAGCGGGGTCAGATACGCAGTATTTT. This sequence encodes CASSSLAGAGSDTQYF.

This clone was detected once. The chain is built from TRBV7-6 and TRBJ2-3, with 10 bases aligning to TRBD2. The CDR3 is 17 amino acids. V dropped 5 bases and J dropped 0; count of bases not matched to a gene: 8. Germline V gives CDR1 SGHVS, CDR2 FNYEAQ. For the CDR3, the DNA is TGTGCCAGCAGCCAGTGGGGAGCGGGGGGGAGCACAGATACGCAGTATTTT. Its translation: CASSQWGAGGSTDTQYF.

The chain uses TRBV5-1 and TRBJ2-7; TRBD1 aligns across 10 bases. This CDR3 has 16 residues. Trimming cost V 1 base and J 6 bases; bases outside gene matches: 10. In germline, CDR1 is SGHRS, CDR2 YFSETQ. CDR3 residues: CASSLWAGQGVGEQYF. For the CDR3, the DNA is TGCGCCAGCAGCTTGTGGGCCGGACAGGGGGTCGGCGAGCAGTACTTC.

This CDR3 reads CASSGTGWNQPQHF. In DNA form, the CDR3 reads TGTGCCAGCAGCGGGACAGGATGGAATCAGCCCCAGCATTTT. The V gene is TRBV7-9, the J gene TRBJ1-5; 8 bases align to TRBD1. J lost 4 bases, V lost 5 bases, and 4 bases had no gene match. This CDR3 spans 14 amino acids. Germline V CDR1 and CDR2: SEHNR, FQNEAQ (reference sequence).

On this clone: At one of its ends the junction is not consistent with the germline gene, which may arise from a read error. The rearrangement uses TRBV27 and TRBJ2-2; a weak D match, TRBD1 (7 bases). This CDR3 is built from 13 residues. The germline CDR1 and CDR2 sequences are MNHEY and SMNVEV (reference sequence). The CDR3 protein is CARRGASSGELFF. The CDR3 region has the DNA TGTGCCCGCAGGGGGGCCTCTTCCGGGGAGCTGTTTTTT.

V usage is TRBV9 and J usage is TRBJ2-1; 7 positions match TRBD2. Germline CDR1 and CDR2: SGDLS and YYNGEE. This CDR3 region has 15 residues. V was clipped by 4 bases and J by 7 bases; unmatched bases: 11. The CDR3 region has the DNA TGTGCCAGCAGCTTCGGACTAGAGTTTAATAATGAGCAGTTCTTC. Protein product: CASSFGLEFNNEQFF. The full variable domain, rest sourced from reference TRBV9 and TRBJ2-1, is DSGVTQTPKHLITATGQRVTLRCSPRSGDLSVYWYQQSLDQGLQFLIQYYNGEERAKGNILERFSAQQFPDLHSELNLSSLELGDSALYFCASSFGLEFNNEQFFGPGTRLTVL.

The rearrangement uses TRBV27 and TRBJ1-2; a weak D match, TRBD1 (6 bases). V was cut by 3 bases and J by 5 bases, with 16 bases left in between. The CDR3 has 15 residues. Germline CDR1 and CDR2: MNHEY and SMNVEV (reference sequence). CDR3 sequence reads: CASSFQQGVGYGYTF. CDR3 nucleotides: TGTGCCAGCAGTTTCCAACAGGGTGTGGGGTATGGCTACACCTTC.

The rearrangement joins TRBV6-5 to TRBJ1-2, with D perhaps matching TRBD1 (5 bases). This CDR3 region has 16 residues. Germline CDR1 and CDR2: MNHEY and SVGAGI. V shed 0 bases and J shed 8 bases, with 19 bases lying between them. Written as DNA, the CDR3 is TGTGCCAGCAGTTACTCAGATGGTCAGGGAGGGAGCGGCTACACCTTC. It codes for CASSYSDGQGGSGYTF.

The V call is TRBV19, the J call TRBJ1-1; D unresolved. Germline V lookup: CDR1 LNHDA, CDR2 SQIVND (reference sequence). Trimming left V 8 bases short and J 0 bases short, with 10 bases between. The CDR3 loop spans 13 amino acids. The CDR3: CASFTSMNTEAFF. CDR3 coding DNA: TGTGCCAGTTTTACAAGTATGAACACTGAAGCTTTCTTT.

The chain links TRBV19 to TRBJ2-3; maybe TRBD1 (5 bases). The CDR3 sequence is 13 residues long. Germline-derived CDR1 and CDR2 are LNHDA and SQIVND (reference sequence). The germline V and J ends were trimmed by 3 bases and 3 bases, with 7 bases remaining between them. The CDR3 DNA is TGTGCCAGTAGTATTCAGGGTACAGATACGCAGTATTTT. This codes for CASSIQGTDTQYF. Based on the CDR3 plus reference TRBV19 and TRBJ2-3, the full variable domain is DGGITQSPKYLFRKEGQNVTLSCEQNLNHDAMYWYRQDPGQGLRLIYYSQIVNDFQKGDIAEGYSVSREKKESFPLTVTSAQKNPTAFYLCASSIQGTDTQYFGPGTRLTVL.

The genes are TRBV5-6 and TRBJ1-2; TRBD1 aligns across 8 bases. The germline V gene encodes CDR1 SGHDT and CDR2 YYEEEE. V was pared by 3 bases and J by 7 bases, with 14 bases of the junction left unmatched. CDR3 length: 16 residues. This chain's CDR3 is CASSSMDRVRFGGYTF. Here the CDR3 DNA reads TGTGCCAGCAGCTCAATGGACAGGGTGAGGTTTGGTGGCTACACCTTC.

The chain employs TRBV7-9 and TRBJ2-7; no clear D gene. The V gene's germline CDR1 is SEHNR and CDR2 FQNEAQ (reference sequence). The CDR3 sequence is 14 residues long. The V end was cut by 2 bases, the J end by 3 bases, with 11 bases between. The CDR3 nucleotides read TGTGCCAGCAGCTTATTGGGCAGAAACTACGAGCAGTACTTC. Amino acid sequence: CASSLLGRNYEQYF.

In its sample, this clone was seen a few times. V is TRBV23-1 and J is TRBJ2-7, with D possibly TRBD1 on 5 matching bases. TRBV23-1 is placed among ORFs of uncertain function. CDR3 size: 17 residues. The V gene lost 6 bases and the J gene lost 2 bases, with 23 bases spanning the gap. Here the CDR3 DNA reads TGCGCCAGCAGCCAACCACCCAGGGTAGCAAAAACCTACGAGCAGTACTTC. This encodes CASSQPPRVAKTYEQYF.

Here the CDR3 reads CASSQSSSSVVYEQYF. Here the CDR3 DNA reads TGTGCCAGCAGCCAATCAAGCTCTAGCGTTGTGTACGAGCAGTACTTC. The gene calls are TRBV16 and TRBJ2-7, with D perhaps TRBD2 (6 bases). This CDR3 comprises 16 residues. V dropped 0 bases and J dropped 4 bases, with 16 bases sitting between them. Germline V CDR1 and CDR2: KGHSY, FQNENV.

The V call is TRBV5-1, the J call TRBJ2-1, with 8 bases aligning to TRBD2. Germline CDR1 SGHRS, CDR2 YFSETQ. The CDR3 length is 14 residues. With 6 bases clipped from V and 1 base from J, the junction kept 3 bases outside the gene matches. For the CDR3, the DNA is TGCGCCAGCACCTTAGCGGGATCCTACAATGAGCAGTTCTTC. As protein: CASTLAGSYNEQFF. Full variable domain (rest looked up from reference TRBV5-1 and TRBJ2-1): KAGVTQTPRYLIKTRGQQVTLSCSPISGHRSVSWYQQTPGQGLQFLFEYFSETQRNKGNFPGRFSGRQFSNSRSEMNVSTLELGDSALYLCASTLAGSYNEQFFGPGTRLTVL.

This clone appeared a single time. This sequence joins TRBV27 and TRBJ2-4; D may be TRBD1 (5 bases). CDR1 and CDR2 from the germline V gene are MNHEY and SMNVEV (reference sequence). V was shortened by 7 bases and J by 4 bases, with 20 bases between the two germline ends. The CDR3 is 16 residues long. CDR3 DNA sequence: TGTGCCAGCAAGCCAGGGTTTCGGGCCGAAAAAAACATTCAGTACTTC. Translation gives CASKPGFRAEKNIQYF.

V usage is TRBV11-2 and J usage is TRBJ2-5, with D perhaps matching TRBD2 (6 bases). Germline values: CDR1 SGHAT, CDR2 FQNNGV. Between the trimmed V and J ends, which lost 3 bases and 5 bases, there was a span of 16 bases. The CDR3 spans 15 residues. DNA for the CDR3: TGTGCCAGCAGCTTCGTCACTCCCCGGGGGGAGACCCAGTACTTC. This encodes CASSFVTPRGETQYF.

The chain is built from TRBV6-5 and TRBJ2-7, with no clear D. From germline, CDR1 is MNHEY and CDR2 SVGAGI. V lost 6 bases, J lost 2 bases, and 5 bases lay in between. There are 11 residues in the CDR3. In nucleotides, the CDR3 is TGTGCCAGCAGGGCCACCTACGAGCAGTACTTC. This gives the protein CASRATYEQYF.

As for this clone: The same CDR3 can be traced to other DNA sequences in this sample. The CDR3 sequence is CASSLTVNYGYTF. In DNA form, the CDR3 reads TGCGCCAGCAGCTTGACTGTTAACTATGGCTACACCTTC. This chain links TRBV5-1 with TRBJ1-2; D not certain. Per the germline V gene, CDR1 is SGHRS and CDR2 is YFSETQ. V was shortened by 1 base and J by 1 base, with 5 bases between the two germline ends. The CDR3 runs 13 residues.